The 25 T cell receptor beta chains below were found in one sample sequenced in a study of cytomegalovirus exposure and HLA in healthy donors. 13 Jbeta primers and 60 Vbeta primers were used for the PCR. Profiling relied on immunoSEQ multiplex PCR, and the TCRdb table lists in-frame clones only, not all of them. The table records roughly 160,000 clones, roughly 80% of them present only once. The specimen sequenced was PBMCs. The receptors here all came from a man aged 25 to 40 in good health and CMV-seronegative.

The chain combines TRBV28 with TRBJ1-5; no firm D call. The CDR3 sequence is 16 residues long. Germline V gene lookup returns CDR1 MDHEN and CDR2 SYDVKM. V was clipped by 0 bases and J by 5 bases, with 14 bases between them. The CDR3 reads CASSLWDRGRDQPQHF. The CDR3 region has the DNA TGTGCCAGCAGTTTATGGGACCGGGGTAGAGATCAGCCCCAGCATTTT.

The chain is built from TRBV19 and TRBJ1-4, with 8 bases lining up with TRBD1. The length of the CDR3 is 14 residues. In germline, CDR1 is LNHDA, CDR2 SQIVND (reference sequence). With 6 bases clipped from V and 7 bases from J, the junction kept 7 bases outside the gene matches. CDR3 region: CASSRTGFGEKLFF. In nucleotides, the CDR3 is TGTGCCAGTAGCCGGACAGGGTTCGGTGAAAAACTGTTTTTT.

V and J are TRBV27 and TRBJ1-2; D is perhaps TRBD1 (5 bases). V shed 2 bases and J shed 8 bases, with 12 bases lying between them. The CDR3 loop spans 13 amino acids. CDR1 and CDR2 (germline): MNHEY, SMNVEV (reference sequence). CDR3 residues: CASSLGQGGGYTF. DNA of the CDR3: TGTGCCAGCAGTTTAGGCCAGGGCGGCGGCTACACCTTC.

This clone was counted only a few times. This chain connects TRBV7-6 to TRBJ2-5; 14 positions match TRBD2. V was clipped by 5 bases and J by 1 base; unmatched bases: 9. Germline values: CDR1 SGHVS, CDR2 FNYEAQ. This CDR3 has 18 residues. This CDR3 is CASSLGLAGGKIQETQYF. The CDR3 nucleotides read TGTGCCAGCAGCCTAGGACTAGCGGGGGGCAAAATCCAAGAGACCCAGTACTTC.

This chain connects TRBV28 to TRBJ2-7; unclear D gene. Trimming cost V 3 bases and J 3 bases, with 6 bases left between them. In germline, CDR1 is MDHEN, CDR2 SYDVKM. The CDR3 contains 12 residues. CDR3 bases: TGTGCCAGCAGTTTGCCGGGCTACGAGCAGTACTTC. Translated, it gives CASSLPGYEQYF.

The chain links TRBV30 to TRBJ2-7; D unresolved. Germline-derived CDR1 and CDR2 are GTSNPN and SVGIG (reference sequence). The CDR3 has 14 residues. Trimming stripped 1 base from V and 4 bases from J, with 14 bases between. CDR3 in DNA: TGTGCCTGGAGTGCCCCCTTGACTGATTACGAGCAGTACTTC. Amino acid sequence: CAWSAPLTDYEQYF. The whole variable domain, remainder taken from reference TRBV30 and TRBJ2-7, is SQTIHQWPATLVQPVGSPLSLECTVEGTSNPNLYWYRQAAGRGLQLLFYSVGIGQISSEVPQNLSASRPQDRQFILSSKKLLLSDSGFYLCAWSAPLTDYEQYFGPGTRLTVT.

This chain links TRBV29-1 with TRBJ2-6; no clear D. The CDR3 length is 14 residues. Trimming shortened V by 6 bases and J by 1 base, and 10 bases separated the two germline ends. CDR1 is SQVTM and CDR2 is ANQGSEA in the germline V gene. Here the CDR3 reads CSVSLESGANVLTF. The DNA for the CDR3 is TGCAGCGTCAGTCTTGAATCTGGGGCCAACGTCCTGACTTTC.

The rearrangement uses TRBV7-9 and TRBJ2-3; 7 nucleotides agree with TRBD2. This CDR3 spans 14 amino acids. The germline V gene encodes CDR1 SEHNR and CDR2 FQNEAQ (reference sequence). Trimming removed 6 bases from V and 3 bases from J; junction bases left unmatched: 6. CDR3 in amino acids: CASSSLGGTDTQYF. As DNA, the CDR3 is TGTGCCAGCAGTTCCCTGGGGGGGACAGATACGCAGTATTTT.

The CDR3 DNA is TGTGCCAGCAGCCGGGGGGGCACAGATACGCAGTATTTT. Its translation is CASSRGGTDTQYF. J is TRBJ2-3 and V is TRBV7-2, with TRBD2 matching 7 bases. Germline assignment: CDR1 SGHTA and CDR2 FQGNSA. The V segment lost 5 bases and the J segment 1 base; nucleotides outside the gene matches: 0. The CDR3 consists of 13 residues.

This clone has just a few counts. The chain has TRBV30 and TRBJ1-5, with 7 bases identical to TRBD1. V dropped 4 bases and J dropped 1; count of bases not matched to a gene: 10. Per germline, CDR1 GTSNPN and CDR2 SVGIG (reference sequence). This CDR3 has 16 amino acids. This CDR3 is CAWILYGTVSNQPQHF. The CDR3 DNA sequence: TGTGCCTGGATCCTATATGGGACAGTCAGCAATCAGCCCCAGCATTTT.

The chain employs TRBV30 and TRBJ2-7, with 12 bases lining up with TRBD2. V shed 3 bases, J shed 7 bases, and the junction held 7 bases outside the gene matches. Germline V lookup: CDR1 GTSNPN, CDR2 SVGIG (reference sequence). This CDR3 spans 14 amino acids. CDR3 sequence reads: CAWRLAGGPREQYF. CDR3 nucleotides: TGTGCCTGGAGGCTAGCGGGAGGGCCGAGGGAGCAGTACTTC.

The chain combines TRBV2 with TRBJ2-7; 10 bases agree with TRBD1. CDR3 length equals 16 residues. Per the germline V gene, CDR1 is SNHLY and CDR2 is FYNNEI. The CDR3, as DNA: TGTGCTTGGGGCCGGACAGGGGGTGGCCTTTCCTACGAGCAGTACTTC. This sequence encodes CAWGRTGGGLSYEQYF.

This clone occurred a few times. The chain has TRBV4-3 and TRBJ1-4; D remains ambiguous. The V end lost 0 bases, the J end lost 5 bases, and 13 bases lay between the germline ends. CDR1 is LGHNA, CDR2 YSLEER, per germline. The CDR3 is 16 residues long. Here the CDR3 DNA reads TGCGCCAGCAGCCAAGATTGGAGTCCCAGAAATGAAAAACTGTTTTTT. This codes for CASSQDWSPRNEKLFF.

This chain links TRBV6-5 with TRBJ2-3; 7 positions match TRBD2. This CDR3 spans 14 amino acids. Germline CDR1 and CDR2: MNHEY and SVGAGI. The trim removed 1 base at V and 6 bases at J, leaving 4 bases unmatched. CDR3: CASSYFKGGDTQYF. In DNA, the CDR3 is TGTGCCAGCAGTTACTTTAAGGGAGGGGATACGCAGTATTTT.

This chain uses TRBV30 with TRBJ1-1; D is uncertain. The V end lost 0 bases, the J end lost 5 bases, and 16 bases lay between the germline ends. The CDR3 runs to 15 residues. CDR1 and CDR2 (germline): GTSNPN, SVGIG (reference sequence). The CDR3 sequence is CAWSVPEEARTEAFF. CDR3 bases: TGTGCCTGGAGTGTACCCGAGGAGGCTCGGACTGAAGCTTTCTTT. Full variable domain (remainder filled in from reference TRBV30 and TRBJ1-1): SQTIHQWPATLVQPVGSPLSLECTVEGTSNPNLYWYRQAAGRGLQLLFYSVGIGQISSEVPQNLSASRPQDRQFILSSKKLLLSDSGFYLCAWSVPEEARTEAFFGQGTRLTVV.

J is TRBJ1-4 and V is TRBV9, with no clear D. This CDR3 is 14 amino acids long. Germline V gene lookup returns CDR1 SGDLS and CDR2 YYNGEE. V lost 6 bases and J lost 0, with 9 bases in between. The CDR3 bases are TGTGCCAGCACCCCCTATGCAACTAATGAAAAACTGTTTTTT. As protein: CASTPYATNEKLFF. The variable domain in full, with the rest retrieved from reference TRBV9 and TRBJ1-4, is DSGVTQTPKHLITATGQRVTLRCSPRSGDLSVYWYQQSLDQGLQFLIQYYNGEERAKGNILERFSAQQFPDLHSELNLSSLELGDSALYFCASTPYATNEKLFFGSGTQLSVL.

The chain employs TRBV7-9 and TRBJ1-5; the D gene is possibly TRBD1 (5 bases). Germline assignment: CDR1 SEHNR and CDR2 FQNEAQ (reference sequence). Deletions cut 3 bases from V and 1 base from J, with 7 bases between. The CDR3 runs to 14 residues. The CDR3 sequence is CASSFGQSNQPQHF. The CDR3 DNA reads as TGTGCCAGCAGCTTCGGACAAAGCAATCAGCCCCAGCATTTT. The full variable domain, rest sourced from reference TRBV7-9 and TRBJ1-5, is DTGVSQNPRHKITKRGQNVTFRCDPISEHNRLYWYRQTLGQGPEFLTYFQNEAQLEKSRLLSDRFSAERPKGSFSTLEIQRTEQGDSAMYLCASSFGQSNQPQHFGDGTRLSIL.

This chain uses TRBV29-1 with TRBJ2-1; D may be TRBD2 (6 bases). The V end lost 4 bases, the J end lost 8 bases, and 15 bases lay between the germline ends. The CDR3 loop spans 13 amino acids. CDR1 is SQVTM, CDR2 ANQGSEA, per germline. The CDR3 protein is CSVGAGLGYEQFF. In DNA form, the CDR3 reads TGCAGCGTTGGGGCGGGGTTAGGGTATGAGCAGTTCTTC.

The chain's CDR3 is CASSLFGTDTQYF. The CDR3 DNA is TGTGCCAGCAGCTTATTCGGCACAGATACGCAGTATTTT. The chain uses TRBV7-3 and TRBJ2-3; D remains unclear. CDR1 and CDR2 (germline): SGHTA, FQGTGA. V dropped 2 bases and J dropped 1 base, with 4 bases sitting between them. This CDR3 has 13 amino acids.

The chain couples TRBV7-2 to TRBJ2-1; TRBD2 matches at 8 bases. V gave up 6 bases and J gave up 10 bases; unmatched junction bases: 11. This CDR3 is 14 amino acids long. Germline V gene sequence: CDR1 SGHTA, CDR2 FQGNSA. CDR3 protein: CASRPPAGVWEQFF. The CDR3 DNA follows: TGTGCCAGCAGACCCCCAGCGGGGGTGTGGGAGCAGTTCTTC.

The rearrangement links TRBV28 to TRBJ2-1, with 10 bases that match TRBD1. Germline CDR1 and CDR2: MDHEN and SYDVKM. The CDR3 sequence is 15 residues long. V gave up 6 bases and J gave up 1 base; unmatched junction bases: 3. The CDR3 region has the DNA TGTGCCAGCAGCCTGGGACAGGGGTCCTACAATGAGCAGTTCTTC. Encoded protein: CASSLGQGSYNEQFF.

This clone was counted once. The chain carries TRBV9 and TRBJ2-2; 9 bases are shared with TRBD1. V was clipped by 3 bases and J by 6 bases; unmatched bases: 12. Per the germline V gene, CDR1 is SGDLS and CDR2 is YYNGEE. This CDR3 contains 17 residues. The DNA of the CDR3 is TGTGCCAGCAGCGCCCGACCGGGACAGGGATTCGCCGGGGAGCTGTTTTTT. Residues: CASSARPGQGFAGELFF.

About this clone: Germline is not matched at one junction end, which may reflect a read error. V and J are TRBV7-9 and TRBJ2-7, with D possibly being TRBD2 (5 bases). Germline V gene sequence: CDR1 SEHNR, CDR2 FQNEAQ (reference sequence). CDR3 length: 15 residues. CDR3 in amino acids: CSSSFQSSVAAEQYF. As DNA, the CDR3 is TGTTCCAGCAGCTTCCAGAGTAGCGTTGCCGCCGAGCAGTACTTC.

The chain carries TRBV28 and TRBJ2-2, with 12 nucleotides matching TRBD2. This CDR3 spans 17 amino acids. The germline CDR1 and CDR2 sequences are MDHEN and SYDVKM. V trimming: 0 bases; J trimming: 7 bases; junction bases outside the gene matches: 6. In DNA, the CDR3 is TGTGCCAGCAGTTTATGGTCTAGCGGGAGGGGTGTCGGGGAGCTGTTTTTT. This gives the protein CASSLWSSGRGVGELFF.

This chain links TRBV30 with TRBJ2-3; no definite D call. The CDR3 is made up of 13 amino acids. CDR1 and CDR2 from the germline V gene are GTSNPN and SVGIG (reference sequence). V lost 2 bases and J 0 bases, leaving 6 bases between the germline ends. CDR3 region: CAWSKTSTDTQYF. The CDR3 DNA is TGTGCCTGGAGTAAGACTAGCACAGATACGCAGTATTTT.